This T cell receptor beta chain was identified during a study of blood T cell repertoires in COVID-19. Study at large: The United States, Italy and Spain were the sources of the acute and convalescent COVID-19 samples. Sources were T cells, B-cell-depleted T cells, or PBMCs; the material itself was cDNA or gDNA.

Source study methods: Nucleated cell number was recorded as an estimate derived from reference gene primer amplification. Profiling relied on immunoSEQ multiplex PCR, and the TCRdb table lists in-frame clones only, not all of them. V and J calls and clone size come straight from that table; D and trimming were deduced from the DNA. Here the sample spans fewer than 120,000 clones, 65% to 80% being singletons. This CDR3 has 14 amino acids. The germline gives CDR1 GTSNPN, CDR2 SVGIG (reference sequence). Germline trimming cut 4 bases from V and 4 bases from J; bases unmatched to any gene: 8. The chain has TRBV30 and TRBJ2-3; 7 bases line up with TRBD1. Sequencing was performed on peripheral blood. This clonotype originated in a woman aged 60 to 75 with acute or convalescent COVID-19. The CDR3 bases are TGTGCCTGGACCAGGACAGGAGGTGCAGATACGCAGTATTTT. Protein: CAWTRTGGADTQYF. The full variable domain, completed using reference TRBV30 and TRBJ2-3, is SQTIHQWPATLVQPVGSPLSLECTVEGTSNPNLYWYRQAAGRGLQLLFYSVGIGQISSEVPQNLSASRPQDRQFILSSKKLLLSDSGFYLCAWTRTGGADTQYFGPGTRLTVL.